This entry is about one T cell receptor beta chain. This sample is drawn from a study of blood T cell repertoires in COVID-19. The wider study: Samples came from the United States, Italy and Spain, spanning acute and convalescent COVID-19. T cells, B-cell-depleted T cells, or PBMCs supplied cDNA or gDNA.

Sequencing used immunoSEQ multiplex PCR; TCRdb keeps in-frame clones, though not all of them. Seen here are about 190,000 clones, 70% to 85% observed once, and the top ten hold approximately 13%. The CDR3 extends over 13 amino acids. The V end lost 11 bases, the J end lost 4 bases, and 18 bases lay between the germline ends. CDR1 ENHRY and CDR2 SYGVKD come from the germline V gene. This chain links TRBV10-3 with TRBJ2-7; possible D gene TRBD1, 6 bases. Sample: peripheral blood. The source of this sequence is a woman in her 50s with acute or convalescent COVID-19. CDR3 coding DNA: TGTGCCCTTAGCCCAGGGGCGCAGTACGAGCAGTACTTC. Translated, it gives CALSPGAQYEQYF.